The present TCR beta chain was sequenced within a study of cytomegalovirus exposure and HLA in healthy donors. PCR was performed using 60 Vbeta and 13 Jbeta primers. Method: immunoSEQ multiplex PCR; TCRdb's copy keeps in-frame clones and lacks some. The table includes about 97,000 clones, around 80% detected once. This CDR3 contains 16 residues. Germline-derived CDR1 and CDR2 are SGDLS and YYNGEE. V gave up 0 bases and J gave up 3 bases; unmatched junction bases: 3. The chain couples TRBV9 to TRBJ2-3, with TRBD2 matching 11 bases. Specimen: PBMCs. The sequence was collected from a man aged 40-49 years in good health and CMV-seropositive. CDR3 protein: CASSVGIAGGTDTQYF. The CDR3 DNA is TGTGCCAGCAGCGTAGGGATAGCGGGAGGGACAGATACGCAGTATTTT.